The source of this T cell receptor (beta chain) is a study of T cell changes during pregnancy in multiple sclerosis. Clones were sequenced by immunoSEQ multiplex PCR, and TCRdb holds only the in-frame ones, with some missing. The sample contains tens of thousands of clones, roughly nine tenths of which appear only once. The CDR3 loop spans 17 amino acids. V lost 6 bases and J 1 base, leaving 18 bases between the germline ends. In germline, CDR1 is MNHEY, CDR2 SMNVEV (reference sequence). The receptor's source is a female donor in good health, enrolled as a control in a pregnancy study. The sample consisted of peripheral blood, taken in the third trimester of pregnancy. The chain recombines TRBV27 with TRBJ2-2; tentatively, D is TRBD1 (5 bases). The CDR3 loop reads CASSRTPGRENTGELFF. The CDR3 coding sequence is TGTGCCAGCAGCCGAACCCCAGGCAGGGAGAACACCGGGGAGCTGTTTTTT.